This T cell receptor (beta chain) was documented in a study of blood T cell repertoires in COVID-19 (dated by TCRdb to about 2020). A note on the overall study: Samples covering the acute and convalescent phases of COVID-19 were provided by collaborators in the United States, Italy and Spain. HLA class I and class II types, where available, came from metadata supplied by the sample provider rather than from assay-based typing. Samples were obtained from the ongoing ImmuneRACE study (first 160 participants) and from about 1,300 subjects provided by 6 global collaborators. The repertoires were released in a freely available public database meant as a resource for research on the immune response to SARS-CoV-2. Nearly every sample came with metadata listing a de-identified subject ID, COVID-19 status, age in years and sex. The dataset comprised deeply sampled blood TCRbeta repertoires from subjects exposed to, actively infected with, or recovered from COVID-19. The material from the prospective study consisted of cDNA or gDNA derived from T cells, B-cell-depleted T cells, or PBMCs.

Per the germline V gene, SGHDN is the CDR1 and FVKESK is the CDR2. From the cysteine up to the phenylalanine, the CDR3 has a length of 15 residues. The sequence is cut down to CDR3 DNA, 45 bases in frame from base 1. Deletion took 3 bases off V and 0 bases off J, with a span of 11 bases between the germline ends. In its sample, this clone was seen once. Its antigen is not yet known. No qualities accompany the bases; no much larger clone lies one base away. Beyond this particular receptor, the publication reports: Clinical and demographic metadata were provided uncurated, with the amount varying by source and participant.

TCRbeta CDR3 regions were amplified from genomic DNA using the immunoSEQ Assay, a bias-controlled multiplex PCR. The authors processed their data as follows. The number of nucleated cells in each sample was estimated from the amplification of reference gene primers within the assay. Sequence reads were collapsed and filtered to measure the absolute abundance of every unique TCRbeta CDR3 rearrangement. For each sample, productive Simpson clonality was calculated as the square root of Simpson's diversity index across productive rearrangements. TCRdb limited this immuneACCESS table to in-frame rearrangements with V and J called. A share of clones is missing; checked studies link under half to unresolved V genes, and the rest is unexplained. V and J calls and clone size follow that table, whereas D and trimming were derived from the DNA. The sample profile shows about 230,000 clones; around 89% of them were found once. Roughly 2.3% of the sample belongs to the ten largest clones.

Enrolling through a virtual design, the prospective study's participants ranged in age from roughly 18 to 95 years and lived across roughly 23 United States geographic areas. In the prospective study, cohorts were assigned on the basis of participant-reported clinical history obtained from a screening survey and a study questionnaire. In the prospective study, whole blood, serum and a nasopharyngeal or oropharyngeal swab were collected from each participant by mobile phlebotomists. Additional blood draws and questionnaires over an approximately 2-month period could optionally be provided by prospective study participants. Before DNA extraction, blood samples from the prospective study were shipped at room temperature or frozen.

The specimen sequenced was PBMCs or T cells enriched from blood (not recorded which). Recombination connected TRBV14 to TRBJ1-1, with the D gene too uncertain to name. This sequence originates from a woman between 40 and 50 years old with acute COVID-19. This receptor has the CDR3 CASSHYSFMNTEAFF. The nucleotide sequence is given as TGTGCCAGCAGCCATTACAGCTTCATGAACACTGAAGCTTTCTTT.